The next 24 T cell receptor beta chains were all read from a single sample in a study of CD8 T cells in ankylosing spondylitis. TCRdb independently ran MiXCR on the 5' RACE reads; one entry per CDR3 protein. The data hold approximately 24,000 distinct CDR3 sequences, with around 13% observed a single time. Sequenced material: blood. The source is a male donor with ankylosing spondylitis or in good health (not recorded which).

This clonotype came up many times. This chain joins TRBV20-1 and TRBJ1-5; no firm D call. Germline CDR1 and CDR2: DFQATT and SNEGSKA (reference sequence). This CDR3 spans 14 amino acids. The V end lost 2 bases, the J end lost 0 bases, and 8 bases lay between the germline ends. The CDR3 DNA reads as TGCAGTGCTAGACTAGACAATAGCAATCAGCCCCAGCATTTT. Protein sequence: CSARLDNSNQPQHF.

Ten or more counts support this clonotype. This chain links TRBV12-3 or TRBV12-4 with TRBJ2-3; D not resolved. The V end was cut by 6 bases, the J end by 4 bases, with 8 bases between. This CDR3 comprises 12 residues. CDR3 DNA: TGTGCCAGCAGCTTGCGTCCAGATACGCAGTATTTT. It translates to CASSLRPDTQYF.

The genes are TRBV12-3 or TRBV12-4 and TRBJ2-7; 7 bases line up with TRBD1. Losses at the gene ends were 5 bases for V and 6 bases for J; bases not matched to a gene: 10. The CDR3 loop spans 14 amino acids. The CDR3 spells CASSPKTTGAEQYV. The CDR3 region has the DNA TGTGCCAGCAGTCCCAAGACAACAGGGGCCGAGCAGTACGTC.

This clonotype was detected many times. The chain carries TRBV20-1 and TRBJ1-2, with D uncertain. The length of the CDR3 is 15 residues. V lost 5 bases and J 0 bases, leaving 16 bases between the germline ends. Germline lookup yields CDR1 DFQATT and CDR2 SNEGSKA (reference sequence). The CDR3 spells CSARPPTWANYGYTF. The CDR3 nucleotides are TGCAGTGCTCGTCCCCCGACATGGGCTAACTATGGCTACACCTTC.

This chain links TRBV2 with TRBJ2-1; TRBD1 might be the D (6 bases). CDR3 length: 14 amino acids. Germline V gene lookup returns CDR1 SNHLY and CDR2 FYNNEI. Trimming took off 6 bases at V and 1 base at J, with 10 bases between the two ends. DNA of the CDR3: TGTGCCAGCAGCGCACAGGGATCCTACAATGAGCAGTTCTTC. It is translated as CASSAQGSYNEQFF.

This clonotype was found many times. The chain couples TRBV7-2 to TRBJ2-3; 7 nucleotides agree with TRBD2. CDR1 and CDR2 from the germline V gene are SGHTA and FQGNSA. Trimming at V came to 1 base and at J to 4 bases, leaving 5 bases not matched to a gene. The length of the CDR3 is 15 residues. DNA of the CDR3: TGTGCCAGCAGCTTAGTTGGGGGGGGTGCAGATACGCAGTATTTT. This gives the protein CASSLVGGGADTQYF.

The chain links TRBV6-5 to TRBJ1-6, with 9 bases matching TRBD1. The CDR3 loop spans 14 amino acids. Germline CDR1 reads MNHEY; CDR2 reads SVGAGI. Unmatched junction bases numbered 5, after V lost 7 bases and J lost 7 bases. The CDR3: CASKSTGGNSPLHF. The CDR3 DNA sequence: TGTGCCAGCAAGTCGACAGGGGGAAATTCACCCCTCCACTTT.

This clonotype was counted between two and nine times. The chain links TRBV30 to TRBJ2-3, with D possibly TRBD1 on 6 matching bases. CDR1 GTSNPN and CDR2 SVGIG come from the germline V gene (reference sequence). V was pared by 4 bases and J by 2 bases, with 13 bases between. The CDR3 has 14 amino acids. In nucleotides, the CDR3 is TGTGCCTGGATACCAGGGGCCATCACAGATACGCAGTATTTT. Protein product: CAWIPGAITDTQYF. Full variable domain (rest looked up from reference TRBV30 and TRBJ2-3): SQTIHQWPATLVQPVGSPLSLECTVEGTSNPNLYWYRQAAGRGLQLLFYSVGIGQISSEVPQNLSASRPQDRQFILSSKKLLLSDSGFYLCAWIPGAITDTQYFGPGTRLTVL.

This rearrangement joins TRBV3-1 to TRBJ2-1; a possible D gene is TRBD2 (5 bases). This CDR3 region has 17 residues. Germline V gene data show CDR1 as LGHDT and CDR2 as YNNKEL (reference sequence). Trimming took 0 bases from V and 0 from J, leaving 12 bases between them. The CDR3 coding sequence is TGTGCCAGCAGCCAAGAGCTAGCTACGAGCTCCTACAATGAGCAGTTCTTC. Encoded protein: CASSQELATSSYNEQFF.

V and J are TRBV5-1 and TRBJ2-5, with D tentatively TRBD2 (5 bases). Germline V gene sequence: CDR1 SGHRS, CDR2 YFSETQ. The CDR3 totals 14 residues. V dropped 4 bases and J dropped 4 bases, with 14 bases sitting between them. The CDR3 nucleotides are TGCGCCAGCAGCCCCTCGGGAAGCAGAGAGACCCAGTACTTC. This gives the protein CASSPSGSRETQYF.

This clonotype was found many times. J is TRBJ2-3 and V is TRBV10-3; possible D gene TRBD1, 7 bases. Germline CDR1 reads ENHRY; CDR2 reads SYGVKD. The CDR3 consists of 14 residues. Trimming left V 10 bases short and J 2 bases short, with 16 bases between. This CDR3 reads CATEQGRSTDTQYF. Here the CDR3 DNA reads TGTGCCACCGAACAGGGGAGGTCCACAGATACGCAGTATTTT.

This clonotype was detected many times. The chain joins TRBV7-9 to TRBJ1-1, with D perhaps matching TRBD1 (5 bases). Per the germline V gene, CDR1 is SEHNR and CDR2 is FQNEAQ (reference sequence). The CDR3 consists of 14 residues. Trimming stripped 4 bases from V and 5 bases from J, with 14 bases between. CDR3 bases: TGTGCCAGCAGCTCGCTCAAGGGGTTTACTGAAGCTTTCTTT. Its translation: CASSSLKGFTEAFF.

At least ten counts were recorded for this clonotype. V gene TRBV28 combines with J gene TRBJ2-7; D tentatively reads TRBD1 or TRBD2 (6 bases each). This CDR3 has 15 residues. Germline-derived CDR1 and CDR2 are MDHEN and SYDVKM. Deletions cut 4 bases from V and 3 bases from J, with 16 bases between. CDR3: CASSSRRGTIYEQYF. The CDR3 DNA reads TGTGCCAGCAGTTCCAGGAGGGGGACAATCTACGAGCAGTACTTC.

A few counts support this clonotype. The chain is built from TRBV6-6 and TRBJ1-4, with unresolved D. V lost 2 bases and J 6 bases, leaving 19 bases between the germline ends. The CDR3 consists of 17 residues. Germline CDR1 reads MNHNY; CDR2 reads SVGAGI (reference sequence). The CDR3 is CASSYGQGGSADEKLFF. The DNA for the CDR3 is TGTGCCAGCAGTTACGGTCAAGGAGGATCGGCCGATGAAAAACTGTTTTTT.

This clonotype was seen repeatedly, ten times or more. The chain joins TRBV5-1 to TRBJ1-1; 10 positions match TRBD1. Germline V gene data show CDR1 as SGHRS and CDR2 as YFSETQ. The trim removed 0 bases at V and 6 bases at J, leaving 2 bases unmatched. This CDR3 comprises 14 residues. Here the CDR3 DNA reads TGCGCCAGCAGCTTGGAGGGGACAGGGGCTGAAGCTTTCTTT. Translation: CASSLEGTGAEAFF.

This clonotype was seen only a few times. The chain combines TRBV7-2 with TRBJ2-5; the match to TRBD2 covers 13 bases. This CDR3 has 15 residues. The V gene end was trimmed by 5 bases and the J gene end by 1 base; junction bases not matched to a gene: 1. Germline CDR1 and CDR2: SGHTA and FQGNSA. In DNA, the CDR3 is TGTGCCAGCAGCCGGACTAGCGGGAGCCAAGAGACCCAGTACTTC. It encodes CASSRTSGSQETQYF.

The rearrangement uses TRBV5-1 and TRBJ2-2; D is unclear. V was shortened by 4 bases and J by 5 bases, with 9 bases between the two germline ends. Germline CDR1 is SGHRS and CDR2 is YFSETQ. This CDR3 is built from 13 residues. The DNA of the CDR3 is TGCGCCAGCAGCCTCATCGCAACCGGGGAGCTGTTTTTT. Translating it yields CASSLIATGELFF.

This clonotype came up a few times. The rearrangement links TRBV20-1 to TRBJ2-2; 11 bases agree with TRBD2. V dropped 5 bases and J dropped 0; count of bases not matched to a gene: 8. The CDR3 spans 17 residues. Germline V gives CDR1 DFQATT, CDR2 SNEGSKA (reference sequence). In DNA, the CDR3 is TGCAGTGCTCTTAAGACTAGCGGGACTTCGAACACCGGGGAGCTGTTTTTT. Amino acid sequence: CSALKTSGTSNTGELFF.

This clonotype turned up a few times. V gene TRBV5-1 combines with J gene TRBJ2-2; 8 bases agree with TRBD1. The V gene's germline CDR1 is SGHRS and CDR2 YFSETQ. The CDR3 length is 16 residues. J gave up 1 base and V 3 bases, and 5 bases lay outside the gene matches. Written as DNA, the CDR3 is TGCGCCAGCAGCTCAGGACAGGGTTGGAACACCGGGGAGCTGTTTTTT. Its protein is CASSSGQGWNTGELFF. The full variable domain, its missing parts supplied by reference TRBV5-1 and TRBJ2-2, is KAGVTQTPRYLIKTRGQQVTLSCSPISGHRSVSWYQQTPGQGLQFLFEYFSETQRNKGNFPGRFSGRQFSNSRSEMNVSTLELGDSALYLCASSSGQGWNTGELFFGEGSRLTVL.

The chain joins TRBV24-1 to TRBJ2-1, with a tentative D call TRBD2 (6 bases). The ends were cut back, 4 bases at V and 0 bases at J, with 12 bases in the middle. The CDR3 is made up of 16 amino acids. Germline V gene lookup returns CDR1 KGHDR and CDR2 SFDVKD. For the CDR3, the DNA is TGTGCCACCAGTGAACCCGGAGGGGACTCCTACAATGAGCAGTTCTTC. This gives the protein CATSEPGGDSYNEQFF.

The rearrangement links TRBV15 to TRBJ2-2, with D possibly being TRBD2 (5 bases). Germline V gives CDR1 LNHNV, CDR2 YYDKDF (reference sequence). This CDR3 has 14 residues. The V gene lost 0 bases and the J gene lost 4 bases, with 6 bases spanning the gap. Here the CDR3 reads CATSRDLATGELFF. The CDR3 DNA reads TGTGCCACCAGCAGAGATCTAGCCACCGGGGAGCTGTTTTTT.

The rearrangement joins TRBV20-1 to TRBJ2-3, with D perhaps matching TRBD1 (6 bases). CDR3 size: 12 residues. V was trimmed by 4 bases and J by 9 bases, leaving 14 bases between them. Germline V lookup: CDR1 DFQATT, CDR2 SNEGSKA (reference sequence). The CDR3 DNA is TGCAGTGCTAACACCGGGACACTCACGCAGTATTTT. Amino acids: CSANTGTLTQYF.

The V and J genes are TRBV25-1 and TRBJ2-5; D gene ambiguous. The germline V and J ends were trimmed by 5 bases and 3 bases, with 10 bases remaining between them. The germline gives CDR1 MGHDK, CDR2 SYGVNS. The CDR3 has 13 amino acids. CDR3 region: CASSPTGEETQYF. DNA of the CDR3: TGTGCCAGCAGTCCCACGGGTGAAGAGACCCAGTACTTC.

This chain links TRBV28 with TRBJ2-7; 7 nucleotides line up with TRBD1. With V trimmed by 8 bases and J by 3 bases, 7 bases remained unmatched. The CDR3 totals 13 residues. Germline lookup yields CDR1 MDHEN and CDR2 SYDVKM. The chain's CDR3 is CASYKWDSYEQYF. CDR3 coding DNA: TGTGCCAGCTATAAGTGGGACAGCTACGAGCAGTACTTC.